The 18 T cell receptor beta chains below were found in one sample sequenced in a study of blood T cell repertoires in COVID-19. TCRdb keeps only in-frame clones here, not all; method: immunoSEQ multiplex PCR. Here the sample spans 250,000 to 350,000 clones, roughly 90% being singletons. The sample comprised peripheral blood. Receptors originate from a woman aged 55-70 years with acute or convalescent COVID-19.

Only one count was recorded for this clone. The rearrangement links TRBV24-1 to TRBJ2-2; 7 positions match TRBD2. The CDR3 runs 15 residues. V shed 7 bases, J shed 6 bases, and the junction held 10 bases outside the gene matches. Germline V gives CDR1 KGHDR, CDR2 SFDVKD. The chain's CDR3 is CATSARGEGPGELFF. CDR3 DNA sequence: TGTGCCACCAGCGCCCGGGGGGAAGGGCCCGGGGAGCTGTTTTTT.

This chain connects TRBV7-2 to TRBJ1-2, with D possibly being TRBD1 (6 bases). Germline V gene data show CDR1 as SGHTA and CDR2 as FQGNSA. Trimming cost V 5 bases and J 5 bases, with 12 bases left between them. The CDR3 runs to 13 residues. The CDR3 coding sequence is TGTGCCAGCAGCCCAGGACAGATATATGGCTACACCTTC. Its protein product is CASSPGQIYGYTF.

About this clone: Other DNA sequences from this sample encode an identical CDR3 as well. The chain is built from TRBV7-9 and TRBJ1-2; the match to TRBD1 covers 9 bases. This CDR3 comprises 14 residues. Trimming removed 5 bases from V and 1 base from J; junction bases left unmatched: 2. The germline V gene encodes CDR1 SEHNR and CDR2 FQNEAQ (reference sequence). The CDR3 loop is CASSAGQGNYGYTF. CDR3 coding DNA: TGTGCCAGCAGCGCGGGACAGGGTAACTATGGCTACACCTTC.

The chain uses TRBV10-1 and TRBJ2-5; 7 bases fit TRBD2. Germline V lookup: CDR1 WNHNN, CDR2 SYGVQD (reference sequence). After removal of 0 bases from V and 5 bases from J, the junction contained 18 bases not matched to a gene. This CDR3 is built from 19 residues. The CDR3 spells CASSESVSSERGGVETQYF. The DNA for the CDR3 is TGCGCCAGCAGTGAGTCGGTCTCTAGTGAAAGGGGAGGGGTGGAGACCCAGTACTTC.

The chain combines TRBV10-3 with TRBJ1-5, with 7 bases that match TRBD1. The CDR3 spans 16 residues. Germline CDR1 ENHRY, CDR2 SYGVKD. Trimming cost V 4 bases and J 0 bases; bases outside gene matches: 6. CDR3 bases: TGTGCCATCAGTGCGAGGGGGCAGGATAGCAATCAGCCCCAGCATTTT. Amino acid sequence: CAISARGQDSNQPQHF.

V and J are TRBV28 and TRBJ2-5; TRBD1 matches 7 bases. V lost 5 bases, J lost 0 bases, and 6 bases stayed unmatched. The CDR3 sequence is 15 residues long. In germline, CDR1 is MDHEN, CDR2 SYDVKM. DNA of the CDR3: TGTGCCAGCAGTCGCCTCGACAGGGACCAAGAGACCCAGTACTTC. Translating it yields CASSRLDRDQETQYF.

The chain recombines TRBV19 with TRBJ1-5; 8 nucleotides match TRBD1. CDR1 LNHDA and CDR2 SQIVND come from the germline V gene (reference sequence). There are 14 residues in the CDR3. The trim removed 6 bases at V and 4 bases at J, leaving 5 bases unmatched. In DNA, the CDR3 is TGTGCCAGTAGACCAAACAGGGGGAATCAGCCCCAGCATTTT. The encoded protein is CASRPNRGNQPQHF.

The V gene is TRBV5-1, the J gene TRBJ1-6; no firm D call. The CDR3 consists of 13 residues. Trimming took off 0 bases at V and 10 bases at J, with 8 bases between the two ends. Germline lookup yields CDR1 SGHRS and CDR2 YFSETQ. The CDR3 DNA reads as TGCGCCAGCAGCTTGGAGGTGGAGTCACCCCTCCACTTT. It codes for CASSLEVESPLHF.

The chain couples TRBV6-1 to TRBJ1-6; TRBD1 aligns across 11 bases. The CDR3 covers 19 residues. Germline loops: CDR1 MNHNS, CDR2 SASEGT. J was trimmed by 2 bases and V by 0 bases; bases with no gene match: 6. This chain's CDR3 is CASSEARGQGAAYNSPLHF. DNA of the CDR3: TGTGCCAGCAGTGAAGCTAGAGGACAGGGGGCTGCCTATAATTCACCCCTCCACTTT.

The chain combines TRBV7-2 with TRBJ1-2; D uncertain. Trimming removed 0 bases from V and 0 bases from J, with 5 bases in between. The CDR3 runs 14 residues. Looked up from germline, CDR1 is SGHTA and CDR2 is FQGNSA. The CDR3: CASSLATTNYGYTF. CDR3 nucleotide sequence: TGTGCCAGCAGCTTAGCCACTACTAACTATGGCTACACCTTC. Drawing the rest from reference TRBV7-2 and TRBJ1-2, the complete variable domain is GAGVSQSPSNKVTEKGKDVELRCDPISGHTALYWYRQSLGQGLEFLIYFQGNSAPDKSGLPSDRFSAERTGGSVSTLTIQRTQQEDSAVYLCASSLATTNYGYTFGSGTRLTVV.

V is TRBV30 and J is TRBJ1-1; D is uncertain. Germline CDR1 and CDR2: GTSNPN and SVGIG (reference sequence). Trimming took off 0 bases at V and 12 bases at J, with 11 bases between the two ends. This CDR3 region has 11 residues. CDR3 bases: TGTGCCTGGAGTGTAGCCCAAATGCCTTTCTTT. This sequence encodes CAWSVAQMPFF.

The J gene is TRBJ1-2, the V gene TRBV12-3 or TRBV12-4, with TRBD1 matching over 9 bases. J gave up 6 bases and V 7 bases, and 6 bases lay outside the gene matches. The CDR3 is 13 amino acids. CDR3 residues: CASTWTGADGYTF. The CDR3 DNA reads TGTGCCAGCACCTGGACAGGGGCGGATGGCTACACCTTC.

The chain joins TRBV7-6 to TRBJ2-7, with 10 bases identical to TRBD1. The V gene's germline CDR1 is SGHVS and CDR2 FNYEAQ. This CDR3 has 15 residues. With 5 bases clipped from V and 5 bases from J, the junction kept 9 bases outside the gene matches. CDR3 region: CASSPGQGMDHEQYF. As DNA, the CDR3 is TGTGCCAGCAGCCCGGGACAGGGGATGGACCACGAGCAGTACTTC.

DNA of the CDR3: TGTGCCTGGAGTAGACAGGGGTGGAAACTGAACACTGAAGCTTTCTTT. Translated, it gives CAWSRQGWKLNTEAFF. This sequence joins TRBV30 and TRBJ1-1; 8 positions match TRBD1. Unmatched junction bases numbered 8, after V lost 2 bases and J lost 0 bases. The germline V gene encodes CDR1 GTSNPN and CDR2 SVGIG (reference sequence). The CDR3 spans 16 residues.

This clone came up once. The chain has TRBV5-6 and TRBJ1-5; no definite D call. Trimming left V 4 bases short and J 2 bases short, with 13 bases between. The CDR3 is 15 amino acids. Germline V gene sequence: CDR1 SGHDT, CDR2 YYEEEE. The DNA for the CDR3 is TGTGCCAGCAGCCCCTACGCCGGAGGCAATCAGCCCCAGCATTTT. As protein: CASSPYAGGNQPQHF.

This rearrangement joins TRBV13 to TRBJ2-3, with a possible D match to TRBD2 (6 bases). Between the trimmed V and J ends, which lost 7 bases and 6 bases, there was a span of 14 bases. Germline CDR1 and CDR2: PRHDT and FYEKMQ (reference sequence). The CDR3 sequence is 13 residues long. The CDR3 sequence: CASMRGSGDTQYF. CDR3 sequence (DNA): TGTGCCAGCATGCGAGGGAGCGGGGATACGCAGTATTTT. The full variable domain, its missing parts supplied by reference TRBV13 and TRBJ2-3, is AAGVIQSPRHLIKEKRETATLKCYPIPRHDTVYWYQQGPGQDPQFLISFYEKMQSDKGSIPDRFSAQQFSDYHSELNMSSLELGDSALYFCASMRGSGDTQYFGPGTRLTVL.

The chain uses TRBV9 and TRBJ2-1; 10 nucleotides match TRBD2. Germline lookup yields CDR1 SGDLS and CDR2 YYNGEE. The CDR3 consists of 16 residues. The ends lost 0 bases at V and 8 bases at J; junction bases unmatched: 8. Here the CDR3 DNA reads TGTGCCAGCAGCGTAGGAGGTAGCGGGGGGCCCTATGAGCAGTTCTTC. Encoded protein: CASSVGGSGGPYEQFF.

The V call is TRBV19, the J call TRBJ1-6; D unresolved. The germline gives CDR1 LNHDA, CDR2 SQIVND (reference sequence). Deletions cut 6 bases from V and 14 bases from J, with 11 bases between. The CDR3 has 11 residues. CDR3 protein: CASRREGTLHF. The CDR3 region has the DNA TGTGCCAGTAGGCGAGAGGGCACCCTCCACTTT.